The 6 T cell receptor beta chains below all came from one sample that was sequenced in a study of blood T cell repertoires in COVID-19. The repertoire was sequenced with immunoSEQ multiplex PCR; TCRdb's copy has only in-frame clones and lacks some. The table has 300,000 to 350,000 clones, nearly 90% seen once. The sample taken for sequencing was PBMCs or T cells enriched from blood (not recorded which). The source of these receptors is a woman aged 18-30 years with acute COVID-19.

The rearrangement uses TRBV18 and TRBJ2-3; no clear D. Trimming shortened V by 4 bases and J by 0 bases, and 8 bases separated the two germline ends. The CDR3 is made up of 14 amino acids. From germline, CDR1 is KGHSH and CDR2 LQKENI. CDR3 region: CASSQSGSTDTQYF. The CDR3 DNA sequence: TGTGCCAGCTCACAGTCCGGGAGCACAGATACGCAGTATTTT.

V usage is TRBV7-6 and J usage is TRBJ2-3; a possible D gene is TRBD2 (5 bases). Trimming removed 0 bases from V and 2 bases from J, with 6 bases in between. CDR3 length: 14 amino acids. CDR1 is SGHVS and CDR2 is FNYEAQ in the germline V gene. In nucleotides, the CDR3 is TGTGCCAGCAGCTTAGCGGGAGTCACAGATACGCAGTATTTT. Translation gives CASSLAGVTDTQYF.

The chain couples TRBV28 to TRBJ1-1, with D possibly matching TRBD1 (6 bases). CDR1 is MDHEN and CDR2 is SYDVKM in the germline V gene. V lost 7 bases, J lost 4 bases, and 19 bases lay in between. The CDR3 is 15 residues long. CDR3 coding DNA: TGTGCCAGCATTACCCAGGGGCGGGGGACCACTGAAGCTTTCTTT. This gives the protein CASITQGRGTTEAFF.

The V call is TRBV28, the J call TRBJ2-1; 7 bases match TRBD1. The CDR3 extends over 13 amino acids. The germline V gene encodes CDR1 MDHEN and CDR2 SYDVKM. Trimming at V came to 6 bases and at J to 7 bases, leaving 6 bases not matched to a gene. CDR3 DNA: TGTGCCAGCAGGGGACAGCCATTTAATGAGCAGTTCTTC. Its protein is CASRGQPFNEQFF.

The rearrangement joins TRBV28 to TRBJ2-2; 9 bases align to TRBD2. The CDR3 covers 15 residues. The J segment lost 7 bases and the V segment lost 3 bases, leaving 6 bases of the junction unmatched. Germline-derived CDR1 and CDR2 are MDHEN and SYDVKM. This CDR3 is CASSLGGRAVGELFF. CDR3 in DNA: TGTGCCAGCAGTTTGGGCGGGAGGGCGGTCGGGGAGCTGTTTTTT.

The rearrangement links TRBV6-6 to TRBJ2-1; tentative D call: TRBD2 (6 bases). V was pared by 0 bases and J by 0 bases, with 9 bases between. Per the germline V gene, CDR1 is MNHNY and CDR2 is SVGAGI (reference sequence). The CDR3 sequence is 16 residues long. The CDR3 DNA reads as TGTGCCAGCAGTTACTCAGGAGGGAGCTCCTACAATGAGCAGTTCTTC. Protein sequence: CASSYSGGSSYNEQFF.